Given below is one T cell receptor beta chain in context. The data stem from a study of blood T cell repertoires in COVID-19. Background on the study: The United States, Italy and Spain provided the acute and convalescent COVID-19 samples. PBMCs, B-cell-depleted T cells, or T cells provided the cDNA or gDNA that made up the material.

Germline-derived CDR1 and CDR2 are MNHNY and SVGAGI (reference sequence). The V end was cut by 6 bases, the J end by 7 bases, with 10 bases between. This CDR3 is built from 11 residues. In the original workflow: Amplifying reference gene primers gave estimates of nucleated cell counts. Data came from immunoSEQ multiplex PCR; TCRdb stores just in-frame clones and leaves some out. V and J calls and clone size are copied from that table; D and trimming were computed from the DNA. The sample records around 200,000 clones, 86% being singletons. This sequence was found in a man in his sixties or seventies with acute or convalescent COVID-19. Sequencing input: peripheral blood. V and J are TRBV6-6 and TRBJ2-7, with TRBD2 as a possible D gene (6 bases). The CDR3 loop reads CASRRGEEQYF. CDR3 DNA: TGTGCCAGCAGGCGGGGAGAGGAGCAGTACTTC.